This T cell receptor beta chain was sequenced for a study of cytotoxic CD8 clonotypes in ibrutinib-treated CLL. Study overall: Responses: around 24 partial, 2 complete; after median about 70 months, about 15 stayed remitted, approximately twelve progressed. General study points: Under treatment, the uncommon public clonotypes either contracted or remained stable. Sustained-remission and progressing patients were not sampled at matched times. Baseline clonality was higher than in age-matched healthy donors and moved in step with circulating CD8+ T-cell counts.

As for this clone: No antigen is known for it.

J gave up 4 bases and V 6 bases, and 9 bases lay outside the gene matches. CDR1 is LNHDA, CDR2 SQIVND, per germline (reference sequence). The CDR3 is 15 residues long. Sequenced by immunoSEQ multiplex PCR; TCRdb stores in-frame clones only, minus some. The sample has about 130,000 clones; 80% to 90% are singletons. The clonotype originates from a human donor with chronic lymphocytic leukemia. The V and J genes are TRBV19 and TRBJ1-2; 9 bases align to TRBD1. Sequenced material: PBMCs, taken after 24 months of ibrutinib treatment. The CDR3: CASSFRDRVTYGYTF. The CDR3 DNA sequence: TGTGCCAGTAGCTTCCGGGACAGGGTTACCTATGGCTACACCTTC.